This TCR beta chain stems from a study of blood T cell repertoires in COVID-19. Turning to the study itself: Acute-phase and convalescent COVID-19 samples originated in the United States, Italy and Spain.

The CDR3 sequence is 15 residues long. Trimming at V came to 2 bases and at J to 2 bases, leaving 4 bases not matched to a gene. Germline CDR1 is SGHRS and CDR2 is YFSETQ. Profiled with immunoSEQ multiplex PCR; TCRdb holds only in-frame clones, not every one. The sample consists of fewer than 350,000 clones, about 90% of them appearing once. All enrollees were roughly 18 to 89 years old and from about 25 US areas. Self-reported history from a screening survey and questionnaire set each donor's cohort. V is TRBV5-1 and J is TRBJ1-5; TRBD1 matches at 7 bases. Sequenced sample: PBMCs or T cells enriched from blood (not recorded which). The sequence derives from a woman under 30 with acute COVID-19. The CDR3 reads CASSLQGNGNQPQHF. CDR3 nucleotide sequence: TGCGCCAGCAGCTTACAGGGGAATGGCAATCAGCCCCAGCATTTT.